One T cell receptor (beta chain) is described in this entry. The sample originates from a study of blood T cell repertoires in COVID-19. The V gene's germline CDR1 is MNHEY and CDR2 SMNVEV (reference sequence). The CDR3 covers 15 residues. V lost 6 bases to trimming and J lost 6 bases, with 18 bases between them. This table comes from immunoSEQ multiplex PCR, and its TCRdb copy is limited to in-frame clones, with some not included. Of 100,000 or so clones listed, about 90% are singletons. V gene TRBV27 combines with J gene TRBJ2-1, with D perhaps TRBD1 (5 bases). The sequence was obtained from a man aged 25 to 40 in a cohort sampled during active COVID-19. Sequencing input: peripheral blood. CDR3 residues: CASSHQGVRSNEQFF. CDR3 coding DNA: TGTGCCAGCAGCCACCAAGGGGTGCGTTCCAATGAGCAGTTCTTC.